Presented here are 30 T cell receptor beta chains from one specimen sequenced in a study of blood T cell repertoires in COVID-19. Using immunoSEQ multiplex PCR, the repertoire was profiled, and TCRdb retains in-frame clones only, with some absent. The sample has approximately 220,000 clones, 83% seen once. Material for sequencing was PBMCs or T cells enriched from blood (not recorded which). The receptors were sampled from a woman aged 45-65 years who had been exposed to COVID-19.

The rearrangement links TRBV29-1 to TRBJ1-3; D remains unclear. The ends were cut back, 4 bases at V and 0 bases at J, with 10 bases in the middle. This CDR3 is 14 amino acids long. Germline-derived CDR1 and CDR2 are SQVTM and ANQGSEA. The CDR3 loop reads CSVVVGDSGNTIYF. Here the CDR3 DNA reads TGCAGCGTTGTAGTAGGAGACTCTGGAAACACCATATATTTT.

The chain links TRBV19 to TRBJ2-2; D possibly corresponds to TRBD2 (7 bases). V lost 8 bases, J lost 3 bases, and 16 bases lay in between. The CDR3 length is 15 residues. Per germline, CDR1 LNHDA and CDR2 SQIVND (reference sequence). Here the CDR3 reads CASGHGGQDTGELFF. CDR3 DNA sequence: TGTGCCAGTGGACACGGGGGGCAGGACACCGGGGAGCTGTTTTTT. The variable domain in full, with the rest retrieved from reference TRBV19 and TRBJ2-2, is DGGITQSPKYLFRKEGQNVTLSCEQNLNHDAMYWYRQDPGQGLRLIYYSQIVNDFQKGDIAEGYSVSREKKESFPLTVTSAQKNPTAFYLCASGHGGQDTGELFFGEGSRLTVL.

This clone was counted between two and nine times. V gene TRBV6-2 or TRBV6-3 combines with J gene TRBJ1-5; 9 bases agree with TRBD1. Germline V CDR1 and CDR2: MNHEY, SVGEGT. Unmatched junction bases numbered 2, after V lost 4 bases and J lost 4 bases. This CDR3 is 14 amino acids long. CDR3 loop: CASSSGQGNQPQHF. CDR3 nucleotide sequence: TGTGCCAGCAGTTCCGGACAGGGGAATCAGCCCCAGCATTTT.

The J gene is TRBJ2-3, the V gene TRBV11-1; D unclear. The CDR3 contains 13 residues. Trimming removed 2 bases at V and 4 bases at J, with 7 bases between. Germline CDR1 reads SGHAT; CDR2 reads FQDESV (reference sequence). The CDR3 is CASSLMSSDTQYF. As DNA, the CDR3 is TGTGCCAGCAGCTTAATGTCTTCAGATACGCAGTATTTT.

This chain connects TRBV2 to TRBJ1-6; D not resolved. CDR3 length equals 15 residues. Germline-derived CDR1 and CDR2 are SNHLY and FYNNEI. V lost 3 bases and J 5 bases, leaving 11 bases between the germline ends. This chain's CDR3 is CASSDLPSDNSPLHF. The CDR3 DNA follows: TGTGCCAGCAGTGATCTGCCGTCGGATAATTCACCCCTCCACTTT.

About this clone itself: Within the sample, other DNA sequences also encode this same CDR3. The J gene is TRBJ1-3, the V gene TRBV3-1 (or the pseudogene TRBV3-2); unclear D gene. CDR3 length: 13 residues. Germline V CDR1 and CDR2: LGHDT, YNNKEL (reference sequence). Trimming stripped 1 base from V and 4 bases from J, with 5 bases between. As DNA, the CDR3 is TGTGCCAGCAGCCAAGGCAGGGGAAACACCATATATTTT. Protein: CASSQGRGNTIYF.

CDR3 coding DNA: TGTGCCAGCAGTTTGGCCGGACTAGCGAGAGCCAATGAGCAGTTCTTC. It is translated as CASSLAGLARANEQFF. V usage is TRBV6-2 or TRBV6-3 and J usage is TRBJ2-1; 9 positions agree with TRBD2. CDR3 length: 16 residues. Germline CDR1 is MNHEY and CDR2 is SVGEGT. V lost 4 bases, J lost 6 bases, and 10 bases stayed unmatched.

V gene TRBV3-1 (or the pseudogene TRBV3-2) combines with J gene TRBJ2-2; D gene ambiguous. CDR1 is LGHDT, CDR2 YNNKEL, per germline (reference sequence). CDR3 length: 14 amino acids. V was cut by 1 base and J by 1 base, with 4 bases left in between. CDR3 bases: TGTGCCAGCAGCCAAGCGGGGAACACCGGGGAGCTGTTTTTT. It codes for CASSQAGNTGELFF.

The chain couples TRBV4-2 to TRBJ2-2, with TRBD2 matching over 13 bases. The J segment lost 4 bases and the V segment lost 3 bases, leaving 11 bases of the junction unmatched. From germline, CDR1 is LGHNA and CDR2 YNFKEQ. CDR3 length: 19 residues. The CDR3 coding sequence is TGTGCCAGCAGCCACGGCGGGATACTAGCGGGGGGGGTCACCGGGGAGCTGTTTTTT. Encoded protein: CASSHGGILAGGVTGELFF.

The V gene is TRBV5-4, the J gene TRBJ2-5, with no clear D. The CDR3 loop spans 15 amino acids. V shed 4 bases and J shed 5 bases, with 18 bases lying between them. Germline V gene data show CDR1 as SGHNT and CDR2 as YYREEE (reference sequence). The CDR3 loop is CASSPLTGAGETQYF. Written as DNA, the CDR3 is TGTGCCAGCAGCCCGCTCACTGGAGCCGGGGAGACCCAGTACTTC.

The rearrangement uses TRBV4-1 and TRBJ2-3; D may be TRBD2 (6 bases). The germline V gene has CDR1 MGHRA and CDR2 YSYEKL. The V gene lost 4 bases and the J gene lost 4 bases, with 12 bases spanning the gap. The CDR3 runs to 14 residues. CDR3 residues: CASSPPGGADTQYF. The CDR3 region has the DNA TGCGCCAGCAGCCCCCCCGGGGGAGCAGATACGCAGTATTTT.

The V and J genes are TRBV10-2 and TRBJ1-1, with TRBD1 identical over 8 bases. The CDR3 runs 16 residues. Germline assignment: CDR1 WSHSY and CDR2 SAAADI. V shed 6 bases and J 4 bases; nucleotides not matched to a gene: 13. CDR3 nucleotides: TGCGCCAGCAGAAAGAGGCAGGGGGCGGTCGGCACTGAAGCTTTCTTT. This encodes CASRKRQGAVGTEAFF.

V and J are TRBV11-3 and TRBJ2-7, with a tentative D call TRBD2 (5 bases). From germline, CDR1 is SGHNT and CDR2 YENEEA. V was pared by 4 bases and J by 7 bases, with 20 bases between. The CDR3 has 15 amino acids. CDR3 residues: CASSYPIIRTGEQYF. CDR3 DNA: TGTGCCAGCAGCTACCCCATTATAAGGACGGGGGAGCAGTACTTC.

The V call is TRBV4-3, the J call TRBJ2-3; 12 bases are shared with TRBD2. This CDR3 comprises 17 residues. The germline CDR1 and CDR2 sequences are LGHNA and YSLEER. V lost 0 bases, J lost 4 bases, and 5 bases stayed unmatched. The CDR3 is CASSQDAPSGGADTQYF. CDR3 DNA: TGCGCCAGCAGCCAAGACGCCCCTAGCGGGGGGGCAGATACGCAGTATTTT.

This chain uses TRBV7-8 with TRBJ2-5, with a weak D call TRBD1 (6 bases). Germline-derived CDR1 and CDR2 are SGHVS and FQNEAQ. V gave up 8 bases and J gave up 0 bases, with 10 bases separating them. There are 13 residues in the CDR3. The CDR3 sequence: CASQRGYQETQYF. The CDR3 bases are TGTGCCAGCCAAAGGGGGTACCAAGAGACCCAGTACTTC.

The rearrangement links TRBV5-4 to TRBJ2-7; TRBD2 might be the D (5 bases). Germline V gene lookup returns CDR1 SGHNT and CDR2 YYREEE (reference sequence). V dropped 0 bases and J dropped 0 bases, with 16 bases sitting between them. This CDR3 spans 17 amino acids. The CDR3 bases are TGTGCCAGCAGCTTGGGGACCAGGCCAGACTACTCCTACGAGCAGTACTTC. Translating gives CASSLGTRPDYSYEQYF. Full variable domain (missing parts from reference TRBV5-4 and TRBJ2-7): ETGVTQSPTHLIKTRGQQVTLRCSSQSGHNTVSWYQQALGQGPQFIFQYYREEENGRGNFPPRFSGLQFPNYSSELNVNALELDDSALYLCASSLGTRPDYSYEQYFGPGTRLTVT.

V is TRBV6-2 or TRBV6-3 and J is TRBJ2-5; no clear D gene. Trimming left V 2 bases short and J 4 bases short, with 5 bases between. The CDR3 is 12 amino acids. CDR1 is MNHEY, CDR2 SVGEGT, per germline. The CDR3 DNA reads as TGTGCCAGCAGTTACCTGCGAGAGACCCAGTACTTC. It specifies CASSYLRETQYF.

The chain links TRBV5-4 to TRBJ1-2; TRBD1 is a possible D gene (5 bases). V lost 5 bases to trimming and J lost 8 bases, with 22 bases between them. Germline CDR1 is SGHNT and CDR2 is YYREEE (reference sequence). The CDR3 is 15 amino acids. CDR3 coding DNA: TGTGCCAGCAGGCATGAAGCGGGGCCGGGCGGGGGCTACACCTTC. This codes for CASRHEAGPGGGYTF.

This clone was seen once. The chain has TRBV19 and TRBJ2-7; 10 nucleotides agree with TRBD1. The junction had 7 bases not matched to a gene; V was cut back by 5 bases and J by 6 bases. CDR1 is LNHDA and CDR2 is SQIVND in the germline V gene (reference sequence). The CDR3 extends over 14 amino acids. This CDR3 is CASSLDRGLGEQYF. CDR3 nucleotide sequence: TGTGCCAGTAGTCTCGACAGGGGGCTCGGCGAGCAGTACTTC.

This rearrangement joins TRBV15 to TRBJ1-2; D unclear. CDR3 length: 12 amino acids. In germline, CDR1 is LNHNV, CDR2 YYDKDF (reference sequence). Trimming stripped 0 bases from V and 8 bases from J, with 7 bases between. The CDR3 DNA reads as TGTGCCACCAGCAGAGATCTGGGCGGCTACACCTTC. Its translation: CATSRDLGGYTF.

The CDR3 DNA sequence: TGTGCCAGCAGCTTAGTTTCCAACACAGATACGCAGTATTTT. Protein product: CASSLVSNTDTQYF. This sequence joins TRBV7-2 and TRBJ2-3; D call uncertain. V lost 1 base, J lost 2 bases, and 7 bases lay in between. Germline V gives CDR1 SGHTA, CDR2 FQGNSA. This CDR3 region has 14 residues.

The chain links TRBV3-1 (or the pseudogene TRBV3-2) to TRBJ1-1; D call uncertain. The CDR3 is 14 residues long. From germline, CDR1 is LGHDT and CDR2 YNNKEL (reference sequence). Trimming removed 4 bases from V and 2 bases from J, with 11 bases in between. In DNA, the CDR3 is TGTGCCAGCAGCCTCGGAGTTTTAAACACTGAAGCTTTCTTT. Its protein product is CASSLGVLNTEAFF.

J is TRBJ1-2 and V is TRBV10-2; D unresolved. Germline CDR1 is WSHSY and CDR2 is SAAADI. The CDR3 is made up of 16 amino acids. The V end was cut by 0 bases, the J end by 5 bases, with 16 bases between. This chain's CDR3 is CASSESHALPQYGYTF. In nucleotides, the CDR3 is TGCGCCAGCAGTGAGTCCCATGCGCTCCCTCAATATGGCTACACCTTC.

The rearrangement links TRBV4-1 to TRBJ1-6; D unclear. This CDR3 spans 15 amino acids. V was trimmed by 4 bases and J by 0 bases, leaving 7 bases between them. Germline V CDR1 and CDR2: MGHRA, YSYEKL. The CDR3 region is CASSPGRSYNSPLHF. The CDR3 nucleotides are TGCGCCAGCAGCCCAGGTCGCTCCTATAATTCACCCCTCCACTTT.

This clone has a handful of counts. The chain combines TRBV28 with TRBJ1-6, with D hard to call. Germline loops: CDR1 MDHEN, CDR2 SYDVKM. V was cut by 7 bases and J by 14 bases, with 21 bases left in between. This CDR3 is 14 amino acids long. The CDR3 is CASTNPGRLVTLHF. The CDR3 DNA sequence: TGTGCCAGCACCAACCCTGGGCGTCTTGTTACCCTCCACTTT.

Only a few counts were recorded for this clone. The gene calls are TRBV7-2 and TRBJ1-6, with 8 positions matching TRBD1. J gave up 3 bases and V 0 bases, and 1 base lay outside the gene matches. The CDR3 spans 16 residues. Looked up from germline, CDR1 is SGHTA and CDR2 is FQGNSA. CDR3 residues: CASSLADRGYNSPLHF. The DNA of the CDR3 is TGTGCCAGCAGCTTAGCAGACAGGGGCTATAATTCACCCCTCCACTTT.

The chain is built from TRBV5-1 and TRBJ2-2, with TRBD1 matching over 8 bases. The length of the CDR3 is 20 residues. V trimming: 0 bases; J trimming: 4 bases; junction bases outside the gene matches: 17. Germline CDR1 SGHRS, CDR2 YFSETQ. CDR3 protein: CASSLESLTGDLRGTGELFF. The CDR3 region has the DNA TGCGCCAGCAGCTTGGAATCCCTGACAGGGGACTTGAGGGGCACCGGGGAGCTGTTTTTT.

This clone was found a few times. CDR3 DNA sequence: TGTGCCAGCAGTTTCAGGGGAAGGGGAAATCAGCCCCAGCATTTT. Translation gives CASSFRGRGNQPQHF. The V gene is TRBV28, the J gene TRBJ1-5; D may be TRBD1 (6 bases). This CDR3 spans 15 amino acids. Trimming stripped 3 bases from V and 4 bases from J, with 13 bases between. Germline values: CDR1 MDHEN, CDR2 SYDVKM.

The CDR3 region is CASSKVGRGWNQPQHF. The CDR3 region has the DNA TGTGCCAGCAGCAAAGTTGGCAGGGGATGGAATCAGCCCCAGCATTTT. The chain has TRBV21-1 and TRBJ1-5; the table calls TRBD1, which could not be checked here. TRBV21-1 is noted as a pseudogene. The CDR3 contains 16 residues.

The chain employs TRBV28 and TRBJ2-3; a possible D gene is TRBD1 (6 bases). The V gene's germline CDR1 is MDHEN and CDR2 SYDVKM. The germline V and J ends were trimmed by 4 bases and 4 bases, with 15 bases remaining between them. The CDR3 spans 15 residues. In DNA, the CDR3 is TGTGCCAGCAGTTCCGTGAGGGGGATTTCAGATACGCAGTATTTT. This codes for CASSSVRGISDTQYF.